This TCR beta chain was documented in a study of T cells in Graves' hyperthyroidism and ophthalmopathy. In patients aged 18 to 65, hyperthyroidism was newly diagnosed, with duration under 2 months. Extraction of PBMCs used roughly 9.6 ml of fresh peripheral blood. Study findings and constraints: Ophthalmopathy stood apart from stable hyperthyroidism in a 13 V-J model.

The CDR3 contains 14 residues. After removal of 3 bases from V and 2 bases from J, the junction contained 4 bases not matched to a gene. The germline CDR1 and CDR2 sequences are LNHDA and SQIVND (reference sequence). Researchers amplified the TCR beta CDR3 regions from RNA transcripts. During a first-round RT-PCR of the TCR CDR3, the HTBI primer set was used. One entry per CDR3 protein, called by TCRdb with MiXCR from the multiplex PCR reads. The repertoire holds roughly 150,000 distinct CDR3 sequences, with over 8% as singletons. This clonotype was recorded at least ten times. Its target is not known.

The specimen was blood. This TCR was sampled from a woman between 18 and 29 years old with Graves' hyperthyroidism that later progressed to Graves' ophthalmopathy. The V and J genes are TRBV19 and TRBJ2-7; TRBD1 matches at 7 bases. Here the CDR3 reads CASSIFQGAYEQYF. The CDR3 DNA reads TGTGCCAGTAGTATCTTCCAGGGGGCCTACGAGCAGTACTTC.